This entry describes one T cell receptor (beta chain). The antigen this receptor binds is unknown. Base quality data are lacking; no much larger clone is found one base away. This sample stems from a study of T cell responses to AZD1222 COVID-19 vaccine (dated by TCRdb to 2020 to 2022). Some background on the complete study: AZD1222 recipients given second doses at about 4 weeks or at about 12 weeks were pooled, since spike-specific TCR depth and breadth were not found to differ between the two schedules. A total of 230 to 250 trial participants underwent TCR sequencing, of whom some 210 received two doses of AZD1222 and around 26 received two doses of the MenACWY control vaccine. Trial participants were enrolled by age into subgroups of 18-55, 56-69 and 70-plus years, and roughly 160, 29 and 62 TCR-sequenced participants, respectively, were included in these subgroups. Here is what the overall study found, with its caveats: Conclusions about previously exposed vaccinees are limited, since just 6 or 7 AZD1222 recipients were seropositive for SARS-CoV-2 at baseline. The 56-69-year group was small, and its depth increase did not reach significance, likely because of low power. Reportedly, almost half of the unique spike-specific TCRs recognized epitopes lying outside the regions that are mutated in the B.1.351 and B.1.1.7 variants. Vaccine-associated CD4 TCRs spanned the whole spike protein, with dominant responses in regions 160-218 and 743-854. Participants were mostly white British and included more females than males, and it was suggested by the authors that clonal diversity may have been underestimated. Because no samples from the day 14 peak response were available, repertoires could be characterized only after the peak T cell response. After two AZD1222 doses, both the breadth and the depth of spike-specific TCRs were significantly higher than at day 0 and than in MenACWY recipients.

The CDR3 regions of human TCRbeta chains were analyzed by immunosequencing. The authors' pipeline ran thus. Repertoire TCRs were checked for matches against a reference library of SARS-CoV-2-specific TCRs that had been generated using the MIRA antigen-specificity platform. Breadth meant the fraction of unique TCRs that were SARS-CoV-2-associated, whereas depth meant the fraction of total T cells that were SARS-CoV-2-associated. Using the MIRA data, every spike-specific TCR was mapped to the spike region that the TCR reacted to and assigned to either a CD4 or a CD8 class. Log10-transformed breadth and depth values were compared by one-way ANOVA with Sidak's multiple comparisons tests. In its TCRdb copy, this immuneACCESS table keeps in-frame sequences only and misses some clones. Where compared with another copy, unresolved V genes explain less than half of these, and the others have no known cause. The V and J calls and the clone size are those of that table, but D and trimming were determined from the DNA. For this sample the table gives roughly 180,000 clones, of which 94% were detected only once. Clones ranked in the top ten supply about 0.64% of the sample.

The label giving this sample's time point can be read as: baseline before first vaccination. The vaccinee samples were drawn from two UK trials, COV001 and COV002, one of which was a single-blind randomized controlled phase 2/3 trial testing AZD1222 (ChAdOx1 nCoV-19) in healthy adults. Trial participant PBMC samples were collected at day 0 and day 28 after the second dose for TCRbeta chain sequencing. V is clipped by 6 bases and J by 5 bases, and the sequence between their germline boundaries is 16 bases long. The CDR3 sequence holds 14 residues, the cysteine and phenylalanine included. Of all the DNA, just the CDR3 is kept, 42 bases in frame from base 1. CDR1 and CDR2 are drawn from the germline V gene: MNHEY, SVGEGT.

This specimen consisted of peripheral blood, obtained on day 0 of AZD1222 vaccination. The chain couples TRBV6-2 or TRBV6-3 to TRBJ1-1; TRBD1 is possibly the D segment (5 matching bases). This receptor was obtained from an adult in good health. The CDR3 reads as follows: CASSFRVVETEAFF. The DNA sequence is given as TGTGCCAGCAGCTTCAGGGTAGTGGAAACTGAAGCTTTCTTT.